These 10 T cell receptor beta chains share one sample of origin, sequenced in a study of T cell responses to AZD1222 COVID-19 vaccine. TCRdb's table, derived via immunoSEQ multiplex PCR, lists solely in-frame clones and lacks some. This table holds more than 95,000 clones, roughly 89% found once. The input for sequencing was peripheral blood, taken on day 0 of AZD1222 vaccination. All receptors come from an adult in good health.

The chain combines TRBV9 with TRBJ1-2; a weak D match, TRBD1 (5 bases). Germline CDR1 and CDR2: SGDLS and YYNGEE. V lost 3 bases and J lost 8, with 23 bases in between. The length of the CDR3 is 16 residues. The CDR3, as DNA: TGTGCCAGCAGCGCCCATTTGCCCCAGGGCCGAGGAGGCTACACCTTC. This gives the protein CASSAHLPQGRGGYTF.

V usage is TRBV20-1 and J usage is TRBJ2-3; 10 positions agree with TRBD2. Germline CDR1 DFQATT, CDR2 SNEGSKA (reference sequence). V lost 3 bases and J lost 6; bases outside the gene matches: 15. CDR3 length: 17 amino acids. CDR3 protein: CSASSDRDRAGGDTQYF. Written as DNA, the CDR3 is TGCAGTGCTAGTTCAGACAGAGACAGAGCGGGAGGGGATACGCAGTATTTT.

J is TRBJ1-1 and V is TRBV11-2; 7 bases match TRBD1. With 6 bases clipped from V and 6 bases from J, the junction kept 13 bases outside the gene matches. The CDR3 has 15 residues. Germline V CDR1 and CDR2: SGHAT, FQNNGV. CDR3 sequence (DNA): TGTGCCAGCAGGCGGCTCGGACGGGGACAGCCTGAAGCTTTCTTT. Its protein is CASRRLGRGQPEAFF.

In nucleotides, the CDR3 is TGTGCCAGCAGCTTAGTAGGGACCGCAAACTATGGCTACACCTTC. Translation: CASSLVGTANYGYTF. The chain carries TRBV7-9 and TRBJ1-2, with a possible D match to TRBD1 (5 bases). The CDR3 is made up of 15 amino acids. V lost 1 base to trimming and J lost 2 bases, with 11 bases between them. Germline lookup yields CDR1 SEHNR and CDR2 FQNEAQ (reference sequence).

This chain links TRBV3-1 (or the pseudogene TRBV3-2) with TRBJ1-5; the match to TRBD1 covers 8 bases. The CDR3 is 16 residues long. V dropped 0 bases and J dropped 6; count of bases not matched to a gene: 7. Looked up from germline, CDR1 is LGHDT and CDR2 is YNNKEL (reference sequence). For the CDR3, the DNA is TGTGCCAGCAGCCAAGACCCAGGGGGCGCGGGTCAGCCCCAGCATTTT. It codes for CASSQDPGGAGQPQHF.

This chain joins TRBV15 and TRBJ1-3, with 7 bases identical to TRBD1. The germline gives CDR1 LNHNV, CDR2 YYDKDF (reference sequence). The CDR3 covers 13 residues. V gave up 5 bases and J gave up 2 bases; unmatched junction bases: 0. This chain's CDR3 is CATSGTAGNTIYF. The CDR3 DNA is TGTGCCACCAGCGGGACAGCTGGAAACACCATATATTTT.

This chain connects TRBV27 to TRBJ2-7; D remains unclear. Germline assignment: CDR1 MNHEY and CDR2 SMNVEV (reference sequence). The CDR3 consists of 14 residues. The V end lost 3 bases, the J end lost 2 bases, and 11 bases lay between the germline ends. The CDR3 spells CASSFDGGTYEQYF. The CDR3 region has the DNA TGTGCCAGCAGTTTCGACGGCGGTACCTACGAGCAGTACTTC.

This rearrangement joins TRBV9 to TRBJ2-3; no firm D call. Trimming took 0 bases from V and 4 from J, leaving 6 bases between them. The germline gives CDR1 SGDLS, CDR2 YYNGEE. The CDR3 totals 13 residues. CDR3 coding DNA: TGTGCCAGCAGCGTAGGGGCGGCAGATACGCAGTATTTT. Translating gives CASSVGAADTQYF.

The gene calls are TRBV5-6 and TRBJ1-2; no clear D. The CDR3 consists of 12 residues. Trimming took 6 bases from V and 0 from J, leaving 6 bases between them. Per germline, CDR1 SGHDT and CDR2 YYEEEE. The CDR3 bases are TGTGCCAGCACGGCGCCTAACTATGGCTACACCTTC. Translated, it gives CASTAPNYGYTF.

The V gene is TRBV7-2, the J gene TRBJ1-1; TRBD1 matches at 8 bases. Germline V lookup: CDR1 SGHTA, CDR2 FQGNSA. The CDR3 totals 12 residues. With V trimmed by 5 bases and J by 11 bases, 7 bases remained unmatched. This CDR3 is CASSLRTGKAFF. CDR3 sequence (DNA): TGTGCCAGCAGCCTACGGACAGGGAAGGCTTTCTTT.